Shown below are 3 T cell receptor beta chains from a single sample sequenced in a study of OX40 agonist ivuxolimab in advanced cancers. This table comes from immunoSEQ multiplex PCR, and its TCRdb copy is limited to in-frame clones, with some not included. Of about 67,000 clones in the sample, roughly 81% are singletons; the top ten hold roughly 2%. This specimen consisted of CD4+ or CD8+ T cells sorted from blood, obtained in a trial of the OX40 agonist ivuxolimab. The receptor set was obtained from an adult with an advanced solid tumor such as melanoma, head and neck, liver or kidney cancer.

The rearrangement joins TRBV10-3 to TRBJ2-3; 10 bases are shared with TRBD2. The CDR3 extends over 17 amino acids. The germline V gene encodes CDR1 ENHRY and CDR2 SYGVKD. With 2 bases clipped from V and 5 bases from J, the junction kept 10 bases outside the gene matches. For the CDR3, the DNA is TGTGCCATCAGTGAGCCTTTCAGCGGGAGGGATCGAGATACGCAGTATTTT. This encodes CAISEPFSGRDRDTQYF.

V gene TRBV7-2 combines with J gene TRBJ2-5; TRBD1 matches at 12 bases. The CDR3 is 16 amino acids. V gave up 5 bases and J gave up 1 base; unmatched junction bases: 5. Germline CDR1 and CDR2: SGHTA and FQGNSA. The CDR3 sequence: CASSRRDRGLQETQYF. For the CDR3, the DNA is TGTGCCAGCAGCCGCCGGGACAGGGGGCTCCAAGAGACCCAGTACTTC.

The chain combines TRBV19 with TRBJ1-2, with a tentative D call TRBD1 (6 bases). From germline, CDR1 is LNHDA and CDR2 SQIVND (reference sequence). CDR3 length equals 15 residues. V was clipped by 11 bases and J by 8 bases, with 27 bases between them. The CDR3 coding sequence is TGTGCCCGAATAGTCCGGGACATCCTTAATTGGGGCTACACCTTC. Residues: CARIVRDILNWGYTF.